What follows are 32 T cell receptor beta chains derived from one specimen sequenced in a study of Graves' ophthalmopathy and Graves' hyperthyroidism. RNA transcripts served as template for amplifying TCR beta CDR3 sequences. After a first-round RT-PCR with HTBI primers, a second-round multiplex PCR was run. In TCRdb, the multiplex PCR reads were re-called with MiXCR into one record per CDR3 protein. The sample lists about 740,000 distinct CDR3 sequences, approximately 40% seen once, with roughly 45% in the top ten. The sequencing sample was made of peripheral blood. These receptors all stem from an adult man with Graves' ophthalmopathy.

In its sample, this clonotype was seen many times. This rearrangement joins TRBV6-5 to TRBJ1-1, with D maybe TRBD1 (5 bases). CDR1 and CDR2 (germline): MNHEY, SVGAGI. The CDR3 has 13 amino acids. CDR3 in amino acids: CASAGGTNTEAFF. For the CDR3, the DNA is TGTGCGTCCGCCGGGGGGACGAACACTGAAGCTTTCTTT.

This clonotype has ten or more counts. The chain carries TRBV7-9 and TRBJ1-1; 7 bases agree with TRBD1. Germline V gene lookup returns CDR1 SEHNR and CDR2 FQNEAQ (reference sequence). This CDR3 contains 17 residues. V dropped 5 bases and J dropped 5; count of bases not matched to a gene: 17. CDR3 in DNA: TGTGCCAGCAGCACCAGGGACAGCCCTTCAGTGGGGACTGAAGCTTTCTTT. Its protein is CASSTRDSPSVGTEAFF. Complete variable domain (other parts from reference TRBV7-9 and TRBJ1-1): DTGVSQNPRHKITKRGQNVTFRCDPISEHNRLYWYRQTLGQGPEFLTYFQNEAQLEKSRLLSDRFSAERPKGSFSTLEIQRTEQGDSAMYLCASSTRDSPSVGTEAFFGQGTRLTVV.

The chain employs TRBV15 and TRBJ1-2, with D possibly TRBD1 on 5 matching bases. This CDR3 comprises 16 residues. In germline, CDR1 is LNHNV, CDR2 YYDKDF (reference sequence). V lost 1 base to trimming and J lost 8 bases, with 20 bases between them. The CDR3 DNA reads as TGTGCCACCAGCAGAGGTGCTGGCTCAGGGCAAGAGGGCTACACCTTC. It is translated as CATSRGAGSGQEGYTF.

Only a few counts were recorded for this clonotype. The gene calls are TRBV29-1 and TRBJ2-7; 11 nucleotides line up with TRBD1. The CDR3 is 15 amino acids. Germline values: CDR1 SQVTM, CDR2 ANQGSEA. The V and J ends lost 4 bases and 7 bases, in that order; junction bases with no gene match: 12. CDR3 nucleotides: TGCAGCGTTGTCCAACCCCCGGGACAGGGGGGAGAGCAGTACTTC. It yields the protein CSVVQPPGQGGEQYF.

The CDR3 DNA follows: TGTGCCAGCACCAACCCAGCGGAGGCCTACGAGCAGTACTTC. It encodes CASTNPAEAYEQYF. V usage is TRBV6-2 or TRBV6-3 and J usage is TRBJ2-7, with TRBD2 as a possible D gene (5 bases). The germline V gene encodes CDR1 MNHEY and CDR2 SVGEGT. The CDR3 extends over 14 amino acids. The germline V and J ends were trimmed by 7 bases and 2 bases, with 15 bases remaining between them.

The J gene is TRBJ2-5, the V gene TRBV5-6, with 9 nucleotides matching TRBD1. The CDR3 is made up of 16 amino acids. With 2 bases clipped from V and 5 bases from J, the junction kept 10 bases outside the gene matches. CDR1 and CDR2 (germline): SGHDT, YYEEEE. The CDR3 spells CASSFRYRTGEETQYF. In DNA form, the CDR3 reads TGTGCCAGCAGCTTCCGGTATAGGACAGGGGAGGAGACCCAGTACTTC.

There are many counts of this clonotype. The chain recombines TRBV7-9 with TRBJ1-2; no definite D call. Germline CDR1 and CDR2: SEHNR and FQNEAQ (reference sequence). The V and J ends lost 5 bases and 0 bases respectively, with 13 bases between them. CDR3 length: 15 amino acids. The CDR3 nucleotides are TGTGCCAGCAGCGGAGGCGGGTTCACTAACTATGGCTACACCTTC. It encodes CASSGGGFTNYGYTF.

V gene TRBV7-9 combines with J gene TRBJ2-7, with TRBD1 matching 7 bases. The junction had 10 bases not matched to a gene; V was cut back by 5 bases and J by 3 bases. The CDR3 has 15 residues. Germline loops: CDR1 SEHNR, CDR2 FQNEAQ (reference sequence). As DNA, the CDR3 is TGTGCCAGCAGCCCGCCCCTACAGGGGTTCTACGAGCAGTACTTC. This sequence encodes CASSPPLQGFYEQYF.

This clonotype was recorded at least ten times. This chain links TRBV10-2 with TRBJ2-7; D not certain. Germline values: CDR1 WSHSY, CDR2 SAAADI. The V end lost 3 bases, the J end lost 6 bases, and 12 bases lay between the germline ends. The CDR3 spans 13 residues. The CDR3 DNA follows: TGCGCCAGCAGTGATGTTCGGGCATTCGAGCAGTACTTC. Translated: CASSDVRAFEQYF.

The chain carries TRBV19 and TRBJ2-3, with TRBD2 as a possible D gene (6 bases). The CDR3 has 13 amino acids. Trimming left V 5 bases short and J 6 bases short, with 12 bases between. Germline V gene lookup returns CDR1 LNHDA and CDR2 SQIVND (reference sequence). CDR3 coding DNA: TGTGCCAGTAGTTTTGGGGGGATGGATACGCAGTATTTT. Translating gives CASSFGGMDTQYF.

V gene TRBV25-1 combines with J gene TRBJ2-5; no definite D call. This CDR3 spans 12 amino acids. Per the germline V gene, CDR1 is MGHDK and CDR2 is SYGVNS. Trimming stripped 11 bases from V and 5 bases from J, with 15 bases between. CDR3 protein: CAWAPNGETQYF. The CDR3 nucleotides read TGTGCCTGGGCCCCCAACGGTGAGACCCAGTACTTC. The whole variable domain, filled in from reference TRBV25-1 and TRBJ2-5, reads EADIYQTPRYLVIGTGKKITLECSQTMGHDKMYWYQQDPGMELHLIHYSYGVNSTEKGDLSSESTVSRIRTEHFPLTLESARPSHTSQYLCAWAPNGETQYFGPGTRLLVL.

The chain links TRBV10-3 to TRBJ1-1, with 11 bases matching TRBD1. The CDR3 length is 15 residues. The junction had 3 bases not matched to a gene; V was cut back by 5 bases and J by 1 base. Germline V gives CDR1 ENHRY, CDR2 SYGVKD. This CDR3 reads CAISPGTGGNTEAFF. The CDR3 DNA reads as TGTGCCATCAGTCCCGGGACAGGGGGGAACACTGAAGCTTTCTTT.

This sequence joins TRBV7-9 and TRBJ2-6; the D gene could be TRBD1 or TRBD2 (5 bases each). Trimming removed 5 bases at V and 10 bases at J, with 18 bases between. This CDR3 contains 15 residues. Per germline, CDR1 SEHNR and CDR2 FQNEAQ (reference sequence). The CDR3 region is CASSPLPGRGNVLTF. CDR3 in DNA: TGTGCCAGCAGCCCACTTCCGGGACGGGGAAACGTCCTGACTTTC.

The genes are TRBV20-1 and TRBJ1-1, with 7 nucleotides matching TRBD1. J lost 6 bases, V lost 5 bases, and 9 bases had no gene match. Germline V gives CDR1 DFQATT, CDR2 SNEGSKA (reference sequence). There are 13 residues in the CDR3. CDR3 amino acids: CSAPDRVGAEAFF. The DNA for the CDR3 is TGCAGTGCTCCTGACAGGGTGGGGGCTGAAGCTTTCTTT.

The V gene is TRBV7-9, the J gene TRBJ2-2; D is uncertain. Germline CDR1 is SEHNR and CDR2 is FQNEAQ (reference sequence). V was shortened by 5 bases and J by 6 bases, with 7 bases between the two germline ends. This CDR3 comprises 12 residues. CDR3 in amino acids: CASSQRPGELFF. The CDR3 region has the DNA TGTGCCAGCAGCCAACGTCCCGGGGAGCTGTTTTTT.

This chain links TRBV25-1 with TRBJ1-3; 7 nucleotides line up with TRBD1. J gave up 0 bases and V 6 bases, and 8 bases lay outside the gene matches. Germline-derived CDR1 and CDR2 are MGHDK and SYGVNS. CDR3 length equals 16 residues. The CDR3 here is CASSAGQPHSGNTIYF. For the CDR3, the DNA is TGTGCCAGCAGCGCGGGACAGCCTCACTCTGGAAACACCATATATTTT.

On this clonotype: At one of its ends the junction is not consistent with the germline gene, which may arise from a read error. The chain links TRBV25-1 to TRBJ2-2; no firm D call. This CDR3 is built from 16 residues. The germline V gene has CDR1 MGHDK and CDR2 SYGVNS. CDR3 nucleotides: TGCGCCAGCAGCCAAGAGGAGACCCTCTCCACCGGGGAGCTGTTTTTT. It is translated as CASSQEETLSTGELFF.

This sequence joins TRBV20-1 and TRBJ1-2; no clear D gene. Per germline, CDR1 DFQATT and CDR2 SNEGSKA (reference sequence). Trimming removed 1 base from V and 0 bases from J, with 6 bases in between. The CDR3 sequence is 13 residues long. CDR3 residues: CSARAASNYGYTF. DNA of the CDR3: TGCAGTGCTAGAGCGGCATCTAACTATGGCTACACCTTC.

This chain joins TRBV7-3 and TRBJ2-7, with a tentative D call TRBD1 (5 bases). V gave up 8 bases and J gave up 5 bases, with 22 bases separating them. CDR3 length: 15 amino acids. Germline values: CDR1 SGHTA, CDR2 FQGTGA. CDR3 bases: TGTGCCAGCTCACCATATGCGCAGGGTATGGACGAGCAGTACTTC. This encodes CASSPYAQGMDEQYF.

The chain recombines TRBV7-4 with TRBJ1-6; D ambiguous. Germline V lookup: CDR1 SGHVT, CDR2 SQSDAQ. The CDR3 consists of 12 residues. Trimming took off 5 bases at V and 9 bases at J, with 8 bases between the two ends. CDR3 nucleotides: TGTGCCAGCAGCGGTCTGGGTTCACCCCTCCACTTT. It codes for CASSGLGSPLHF.

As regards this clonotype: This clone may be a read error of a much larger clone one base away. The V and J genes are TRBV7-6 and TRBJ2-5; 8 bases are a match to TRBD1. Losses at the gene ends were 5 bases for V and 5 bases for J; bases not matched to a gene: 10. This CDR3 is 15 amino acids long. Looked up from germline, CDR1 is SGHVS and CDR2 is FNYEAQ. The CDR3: CASSGSGGTGETQYF. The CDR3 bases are TGTGCCAGCAGCGGCAGTGGGGGGACAGGCGAGACCCAGTACTTC. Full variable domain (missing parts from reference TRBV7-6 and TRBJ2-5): GAGVSQSPRYKVTKRGQDVALRCDPISGHVSLYWYRQALGQGPEFLTYFNYEAQQDKSGLPNDRFSAERPEGSISTLTIQRTEQRDSAMYRCASSGSGGTGETQYFGPGTRLLVL.

The CDR3 DNA sequence: TGTGCCAGTAGACCGGGTGGGGCTCTCACAGATACGCAGTATTTT. It codes for CASRPGGALTDTQYF. V is TRBV19 and J is TRBJ2-3, with D perhaps matching TRBD1 (5 bases). This CDR3 contains 15 residues. From germline, CDR1 is LNHDA and CDR2 SQIVND (reference sequence). V lost 6 bases to trimming and J lost 2 bases, with 15 bases between them.

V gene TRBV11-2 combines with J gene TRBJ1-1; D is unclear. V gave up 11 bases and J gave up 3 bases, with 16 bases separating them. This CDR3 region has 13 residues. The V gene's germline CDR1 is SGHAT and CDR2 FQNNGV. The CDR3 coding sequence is TGTGCCTGGTCCTATTCTATTGACACTGAAGCTTTCTTT. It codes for CAWSYSIDTEAFF.

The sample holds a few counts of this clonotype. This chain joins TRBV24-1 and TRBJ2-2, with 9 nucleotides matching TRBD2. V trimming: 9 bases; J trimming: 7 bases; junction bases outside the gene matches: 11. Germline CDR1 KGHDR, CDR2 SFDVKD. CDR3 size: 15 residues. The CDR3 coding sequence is TGTGCCACCCAGGGGAGCGGGAGGCGTATCGGGGAGCTGTTTTTT. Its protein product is CATQGSGRRIGELFF.

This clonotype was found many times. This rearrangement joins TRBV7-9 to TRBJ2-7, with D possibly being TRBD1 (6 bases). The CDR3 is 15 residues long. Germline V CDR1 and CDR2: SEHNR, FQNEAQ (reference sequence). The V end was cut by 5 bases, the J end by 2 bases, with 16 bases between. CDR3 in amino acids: CASSPPGAGAYEQYF. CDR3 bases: TGTGCCAGCAGCCCCCCCGGTGCAGGGGCCTACGAGCAGTACTTC.

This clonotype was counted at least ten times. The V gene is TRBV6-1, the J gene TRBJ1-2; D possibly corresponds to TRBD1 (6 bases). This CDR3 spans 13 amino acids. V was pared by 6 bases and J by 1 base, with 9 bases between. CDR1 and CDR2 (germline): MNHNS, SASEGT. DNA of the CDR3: TGTGCCAGCAGACAGGGCATTAACTATGGCTACACCTTC. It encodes CASRQGINYGYTF.

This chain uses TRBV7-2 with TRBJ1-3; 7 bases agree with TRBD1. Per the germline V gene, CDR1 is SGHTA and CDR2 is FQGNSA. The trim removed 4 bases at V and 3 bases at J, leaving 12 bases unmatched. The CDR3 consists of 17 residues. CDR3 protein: CASSSTSTGIVGNTIYF. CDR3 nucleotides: TGTGCCAGCAGCTCAACCTCGACAGGGATCGTTGGAAACACCATATATTTT.

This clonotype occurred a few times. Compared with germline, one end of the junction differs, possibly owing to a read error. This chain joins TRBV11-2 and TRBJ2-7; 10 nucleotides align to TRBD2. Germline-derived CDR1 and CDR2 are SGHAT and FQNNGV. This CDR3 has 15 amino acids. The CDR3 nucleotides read TGTGCCAGCACCTTACTAGCGGGGAGTGTGGACGAGCAGTACTTC. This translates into CASTLLAGSVDEQYF.

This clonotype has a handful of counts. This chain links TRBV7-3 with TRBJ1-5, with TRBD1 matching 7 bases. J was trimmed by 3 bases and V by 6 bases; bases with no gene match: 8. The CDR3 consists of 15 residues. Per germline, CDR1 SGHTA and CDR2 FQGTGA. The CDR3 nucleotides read TGTGCCAGCAGACGTGGGACAGTTGCCAATCAGCCCCAGCATTTT. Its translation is CASRRGTVANQPQHF.

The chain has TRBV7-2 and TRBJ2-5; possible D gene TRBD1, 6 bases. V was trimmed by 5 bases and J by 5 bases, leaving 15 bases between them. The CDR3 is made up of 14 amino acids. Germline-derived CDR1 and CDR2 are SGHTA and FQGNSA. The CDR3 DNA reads TGTGCCAGCAGCCCCCAACGCAGGGGTGAGACCCAGTACTTC. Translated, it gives CASSPQRRGETQYF.

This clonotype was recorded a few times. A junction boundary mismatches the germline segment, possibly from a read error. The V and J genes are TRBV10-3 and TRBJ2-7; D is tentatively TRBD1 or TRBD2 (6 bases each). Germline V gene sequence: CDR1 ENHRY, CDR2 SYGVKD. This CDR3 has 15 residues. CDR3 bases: TGTGCCAGCAGTTACTCGTACGGGGGCGAGTACGAGCAGTACTTC. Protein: CASSYSYGGEYEQYF.

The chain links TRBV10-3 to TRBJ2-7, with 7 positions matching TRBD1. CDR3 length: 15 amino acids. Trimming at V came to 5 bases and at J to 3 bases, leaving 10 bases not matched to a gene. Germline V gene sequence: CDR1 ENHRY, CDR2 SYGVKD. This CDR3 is CAISSTGTAIYEQYF. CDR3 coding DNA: TGTGCCATCAGTTCTACCGGGACAGCTATCTACGAGCAGTACTTC.